Sequencing of this T cell receptor beta chain was carried out in a study of T cell clonality in common variable immunodeficiency. Study-level results: Links between repertoire features and CVID complications were heterogeneity-limited. T cell subpopulation sequencing would be needed to explain CVID clonality.

This clone was counted at least ten times. The antigen is undetermined. The read halts 3 residues ahead of the CDR3 end, with the missing end drawn from the germline J gene. CVID and control samples used equivalent genomic DNA input. Measured with immunoSEQ multiplex PCR; TCRdb has only the in-frame clones, and not every one. The sample shows 40,000 to 45,000 clones, none of them appearing just once. The CDR3 loop spans 19 amino acids. Germline V gives CDR1 LNHDA, CDR2 SQIVND (reference sequence). Losses at the gene ends were 4 bases for V and 0 bases for J; bases not matched to a gene: 12. Specimen: peripheral blood mononuclear cells. The TCR comes from a person aged 18 to 75 in good health. The chain combines TRBV19 with TRBJ1-6; 7 positions match TRBD1. CDR3 DNA, as far as it was read: TGTGCCAGTAGTAACCGAGGGGGCGAAGGGGCCTCCTATAATTCACCC. It is translated as CASSNRGGEGASYNSP. The complete CDR3 protein is CASSNRGGEGASYNSPLHF.